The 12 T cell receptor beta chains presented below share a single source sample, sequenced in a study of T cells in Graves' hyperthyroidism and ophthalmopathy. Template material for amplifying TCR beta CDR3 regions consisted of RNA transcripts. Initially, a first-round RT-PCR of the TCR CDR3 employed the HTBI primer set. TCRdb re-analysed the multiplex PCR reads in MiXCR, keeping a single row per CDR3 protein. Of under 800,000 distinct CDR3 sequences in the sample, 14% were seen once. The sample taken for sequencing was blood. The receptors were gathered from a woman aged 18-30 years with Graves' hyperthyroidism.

CDR3 in DNA: TGTGCCAGTAGCCCGGGACTCAGCACTGAAGCTTTCTTT. Translating it yields CASSPGLSTEAFF. The chain carries TRBV19 and TRBJ1-1; D is possibly TRBD1 (5 bases). CDR3 length: 13 amino acids. Trimming took 6 bases from V and 4 from J, leaving 12 bases between them. Germline CDR1 reads LNHDA; CDR2 reads SQIVND (reference sequence).

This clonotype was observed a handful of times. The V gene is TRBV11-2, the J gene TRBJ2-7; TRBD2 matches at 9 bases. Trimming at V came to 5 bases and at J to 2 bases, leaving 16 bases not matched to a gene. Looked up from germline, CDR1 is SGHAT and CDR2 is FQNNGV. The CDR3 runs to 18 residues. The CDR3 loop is CASSQGWLAGRHTYEQYF. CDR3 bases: TGTGCCAGCAGCCAGGGGTGGCTAGCGGGGAGGCACACCTACGAGCAGTACTTC.

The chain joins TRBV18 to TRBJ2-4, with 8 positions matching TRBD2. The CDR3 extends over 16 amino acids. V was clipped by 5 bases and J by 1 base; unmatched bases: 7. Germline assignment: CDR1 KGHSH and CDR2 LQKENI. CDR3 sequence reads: CASSAPGLVAKNIQYF. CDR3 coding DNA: TGTGCCAGCTCAGCCCCGGGACTAGTGGCCAAAAACATTCAGTACTTC.

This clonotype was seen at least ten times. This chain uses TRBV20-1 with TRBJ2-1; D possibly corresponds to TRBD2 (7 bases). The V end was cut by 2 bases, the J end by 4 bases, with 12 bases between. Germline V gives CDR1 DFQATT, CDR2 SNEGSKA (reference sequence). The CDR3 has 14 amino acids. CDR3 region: CSARNREGYNEQFF. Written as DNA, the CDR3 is TGCAGTGCTAGAAACAGGGAGGGATACAATGAGCAGTTCTTC.

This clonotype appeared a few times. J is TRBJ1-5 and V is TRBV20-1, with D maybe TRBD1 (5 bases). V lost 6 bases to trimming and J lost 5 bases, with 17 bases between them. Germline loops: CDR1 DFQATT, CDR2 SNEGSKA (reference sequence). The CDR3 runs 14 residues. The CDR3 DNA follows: TGCAGTGCCCAGCGTGGGGGATCAGATCAGCCCCAGCATTTT. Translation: CSAQRGGSDQPQHF.

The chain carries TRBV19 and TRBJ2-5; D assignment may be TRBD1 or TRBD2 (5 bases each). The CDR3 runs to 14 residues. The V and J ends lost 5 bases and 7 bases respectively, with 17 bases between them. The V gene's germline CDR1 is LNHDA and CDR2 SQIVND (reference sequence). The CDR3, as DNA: TGTGCCAGTAGTCAAACCGGGACCCATGGGACCCAGTACTTC. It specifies CASSQTGTHGTQYF.

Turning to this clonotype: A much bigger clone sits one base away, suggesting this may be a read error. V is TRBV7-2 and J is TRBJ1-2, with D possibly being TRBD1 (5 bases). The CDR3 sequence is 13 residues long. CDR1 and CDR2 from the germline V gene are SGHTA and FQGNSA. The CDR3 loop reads CANSVQVQYGYTF. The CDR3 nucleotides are TGTGCCAACAGCGTACAGGTCCAGTATGGCTACACCTTC. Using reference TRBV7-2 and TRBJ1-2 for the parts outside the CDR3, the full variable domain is GAGVSQSPSNKVTEKGKDVELRCDPISGHTALYWYRQSLGQGLEFLIYFQGNSAPDKSGLPSDRFSAERTGGSVSTLTIQRTQQEDSAVYLCANSVQVQYGYTFGSGTRLTVV.

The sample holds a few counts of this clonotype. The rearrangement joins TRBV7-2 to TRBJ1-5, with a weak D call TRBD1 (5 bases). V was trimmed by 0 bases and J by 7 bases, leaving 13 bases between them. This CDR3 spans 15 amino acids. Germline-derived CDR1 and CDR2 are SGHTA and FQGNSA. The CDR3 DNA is TGTGCCAGCAGCTTAGCCATCGACAGACAGCAGCCCCAGCATTTT. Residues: CASSLAIDRQQPQHF.

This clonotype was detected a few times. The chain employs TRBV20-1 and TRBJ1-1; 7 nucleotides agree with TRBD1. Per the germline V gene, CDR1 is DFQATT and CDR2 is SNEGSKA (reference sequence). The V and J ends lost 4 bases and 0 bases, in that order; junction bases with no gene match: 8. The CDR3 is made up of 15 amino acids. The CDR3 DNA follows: TGCAGTGCTATAAGTAGGACAGGCGTGAACACTGAAGCTTTCTTT. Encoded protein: CSAISRTGVNTEAFF.

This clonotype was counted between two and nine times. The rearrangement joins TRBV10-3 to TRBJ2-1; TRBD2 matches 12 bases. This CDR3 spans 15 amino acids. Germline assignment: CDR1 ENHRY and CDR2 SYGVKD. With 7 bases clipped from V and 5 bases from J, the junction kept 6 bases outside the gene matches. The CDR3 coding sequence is TGTGCCATCAACCGACTAGCGGGAGCCAACAATGAGCAGTTCTTC. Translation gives CAINRLAGANNEQFF.

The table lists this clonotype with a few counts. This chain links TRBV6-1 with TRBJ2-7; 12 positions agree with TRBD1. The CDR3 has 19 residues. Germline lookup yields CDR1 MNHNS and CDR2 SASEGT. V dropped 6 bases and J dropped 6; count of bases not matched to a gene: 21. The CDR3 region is CASRVRDRGPGTRTTEQYF. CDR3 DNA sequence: TGTGCCAGCAGGGTCCGGGACAGGGGGCCGGGGACTAGAACAACCGAGCAGTACTTC.

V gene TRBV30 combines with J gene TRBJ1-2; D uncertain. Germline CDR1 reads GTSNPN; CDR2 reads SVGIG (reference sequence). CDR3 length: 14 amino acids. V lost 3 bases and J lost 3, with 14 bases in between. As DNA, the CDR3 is TGTGCCTGGAGGGGGTGGGCCTACCACTATGGCTACACCTTC. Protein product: CAWRGWAYHYGYTF.